This T cell receptor beta chain comes out of a study of early T cells in non-severe SARS-CoV-2 infection. As for the study in general: Sequencing of bulk RNA from unsorted whole blood was done, without chain pairing.

The J segment lost 0 bases and the V segment lost 3 bases, leaving 1 base of the junction unmatched. The germline gives CDR1 LNHDA, CDR2 SQIVND (reference sequence). The CDR3 length is 16 residues. TCRdb itself ran the 5' RACE reads through MiXCR, one entry per CDR3 protein. The top ten clones hold roughly 8.3% of a sample with more than 60,000 distinct CDR3 sequences, around 14% of them seen once. This chain joins TRBV19 and TRBJ2-1; TRBD2 aligns across 11 bases. The receptor comes from an adult who was a healthcare worker with PCR-confirmed SARS-CoV-2 infection or an uninfected control (not recorded which). What was sequenced was whole blood. The CDR3 nucleotides read TGTGCCAGTAGTATGGGACTAGCGGTCTCCTACAATGAGCAGTTCTTC. Translating it yields CASSMGLAVSYNEQFF.